This is a list of T cell receptor beta chains from one sample in a study of regulatory T cells in long-lasting Graves disease. One entry per CDR3 protein results from TCRdb running MiXCR on the multiplex PCR reads. In the table there are 450,000 or so distinct CDR3 sequences, approximately 22% of which are singletons. The sequencing used peripheral blood mononuclear cells (PBMCs), collected when the disease was refractory, from a patient treated with antithyroid drugs. These receptors came from a female donor with Graves disease. CDR3s include the opening cysteine and the closing phenylalanine or tryptophan. The D gene is left open where the match is weak. Some rows have no size entry. The others give once, few or many, or a class for an expanded clone.

v_call	d_call	clone_size	j_call	cdr3_nt	cdr3_aa
TRBV11-2	TRBD1	many	TRBJ2-7	TGTGCCAGCAGCGTAACAGGACAGGGGGGGTCCGAGCAGTACTTC	CASSVTGQGGSEQYF
TRBV28	-	many	TRBJ2-7	TGTGCCAGTAAGGGGGGGGACTACGAGCAGTACTTC	CASKGGDYEQYF
TRBV12-3/TRBV12-4	TRBD1	many	TRBJ2-4	TGTGCCAGCAGACCCGGACAGGGGGCCGTCATTCAGTACTTC	CASRPGQGAVIQYF
TRBV10-3	TRBD1	few	TRBJ2-2	TGTGCCATCAAAATGACAGGGGCGAACACCGGGGAGCTGTTTTTT	CAIKMTGANTGELFF
TRBV28	-	few	TRBJ1-4	TGTGCCAGCAGTTTAAGGAAAGTGGGCGAAAAACTGTTTTTT	CASSLRKVGEKLFF
TRBV10-3	TRBD1	many	TRBJ2-7	TGTGCCACCCGGCCCGAGCGGGACAGGGGTTACGAGCAGTACTTC	CATRPERDRGYEQYF
TRBV6-1	-	once	TRBJ2-1	TGTGCCAGCAGTAACGGTGGGAGCGGCTACAATGAGCAGTTCTTC	CASSNGGSGYNEQFF
TRBV6-2/TRBV6-3	TRBD2	many	TRBJ2-5	TGTGCCAGCAGTTTTGGTTTGACTAGCGGGGGACTAGAGACCCAGTACTTC	CASSFGLTSGGLETQYF
TRBV5-1	-	few	TRBJ2-7	TGCGCCAGCAGCTTGGGAACGGGGGTCCTAGGGGAGCAGTACTTC	CASSLGTGVLGEQYF
TRBV6-5	-	few	TRBJ2-3	TGTGCCAGCAGTTACGCCGACGGAGGCACAGATACGCAGTATTTT	CASSYADGGTDTQYF
TRBV15	-	many	TRBJ1-1	TGTGCCACCAGCAGGTACCACGTTGACGGCACTGAAGCTTTCTTT	CATSRYHVDGTEAFF
TRBV30	-	-	TRBJ1-3	TGTGCCTGGAGTTCCGGCGGGAACACCATATATTTT	CAWSSGGNTIYF
TRBV4-3	-	once	TRBJ1-1	TGCGCCAGCAGCCAGGGGGCTATGAACACTGAAGCTTTCTTT	CASSQGAMNTEAFF
TRBV20-1	TRBD2	many	TRBJ2-7	TGCAGTGCCGGAGGAGGCGGGAGAGCTTCTTACGAGCAGTACTTC	CSAGGGGRASYEQYF
TRBV28	-	-	TRBJ2-7	TGTGCCAGCAGTACGTACCACGAGCAGTACTTC	CASSTYHEQYF
TRBV20-1	TRBD1	few	TRBJ1-1	TGCAGTGCCTCAGGACAGGTCTCCACTGAAGCTTTCTTT	CSASGQVSTEAFF
TRBV11-2	-	many	TRBJ2-5	TGTGCCAGCAGCTTAGTGTGGGCGGGGGCTGGCTCTTCGACCCAGTACTTC	CASSLVWAGAGSSTQYF
TRBV19	TRBD1	few	TRBJ1-5	TGTGCCAGTAGTACCGAACCGACAGGGAAGGATCAGCCCCAGCATTTT	CASSTEPTGKDQPQHF
TRBV18	TRBD1	few	TRBJ2-5	TGTGCCAGCTCAAGCGGACAGGGAAGGACCCAGTACTTC	CASSSGQGRTQYF
TRBV20-1	-	few	TRBJ1-5	TGCAGTGCCCTGCGGGTAAGCAATCAGCCCCAGCATTTT	CSALRVSNQPQHF